What follows is one T cell receptor (beta chain) and its context. The antigen is unknown. A much larger clone lies one base from this, so it may be a read error. The source of the sample is a study of tumor-infiltrating lymphocytes in primary liver carcinoma. About the study: Subjects consisted of male and female patients aged 30 to 69 years. Stage T1-T3 N0M0 tumors measured 4.2 to 10 cm at most. Study-wide points: Tumor region pairs showed greater overlap than either tumor-adjacent or tumor-blood pairs did. Tumors had a significantly higher top-250-clone fraction than blood (p = 0.039).

The CDR3 is made up of 15 amino acids. V was pared by 2 bases and J by 6 bases, with 8 bases of the junction left unmatched. Germline V gene data show CDR1 as ENHRY and CDR2 as SYGVKD. Co-extraction of RNA and DNA was performed on about 19-32 mg of unsorted bulk tissue. Total RNA amounting to approximately 460 ng was the source from which TCR beta cDNA was made with a constant-region primer. Three nested multiplex PCR rounds, a slightly modified ARM-PCR method, built the TCR beta libraries. Amplification in the first two PCR rounds was performed using TRBV1-TRBV30 forward primers and a C-beta reverse primer for approximately 10 cycles each. MiXCR, run by TCRdb on the multiplex PCR reads, gives a single entry per CDR3 protein. The sample yields just under 95,000 distinct CDR3 sequences, less than 75% seen once.

Sequenced: tumor-adjacent normal liver tissue. The chain couples TRBV10-3 to TRBJ1-1, with TRBD1 matching over 8 bases. The clonotype was recovered from a man aged 40-50 years with primary liver carcinoma and hepatitis B virus infection. The CDR3 loop reads CAISEDRGKDAEAFF. The DNA of the CDR3 is TGTGCCATCAGTGAGGACAGGGGTAAGGACGCTGAAGCTTTCTTT.